The rows below give T cell receptor beta chains drawn from one sample of a study of blood T cell repertoires in COVID-19. Using immunoSEQ multiplex PCR, the repertoire was profiled, and TCRdb retains in-frame clones only, with some absent. The sample lists some 110,000 clones, around 83% occurring once. The sequencing sample was made of peripheral blood. All receptors come from a man in his 70s with acute or convalescent COVID-19. Each CDR3 is given with its conserved first and last residue.

v_gene	j_gene	CDR3aa
TRBV21-1	TRBJ1-6	CASSKALLRSNNSPLHF
TRBV13	TRBJ2-2	CASSTGLFTGELFF
TRBV24-1	TRBJ2-1	CATSDGTSGGTYNEQFF
TRBV7-3	TRBJ2-1	CASSLKGGAGVNEQFF
TRBV19	TRBJ1-1	CASSTPGQPGNTEAFF
TRBV28	TRBJ2-4	CAITDRSKNIQYF
TRBV6-2/TRBV6-3	TRBJ2-4	CASSQKLAGVNAGAKNIQYF
TRBV5-1	TRBJ1-5	CASSLAPGAGQPQHF
TRBV5-1	TRBJ1-5	CASSLEGAGDQPQHF
TRBV5-5	TRBJ2-1	CASSPGLAGGIEQFF
TRBV7-3	TRBJ1-2	CASSSGQGYGYTF
TRBV4-2	TRBJ2-7	CASSQGGGAGISYEQYF
TRBV6-7	TRBJ2-5	CASSRGLAGGGDGTQYF
TRBV24-1	TRBJ2-7	CATSDPADRQYF
TRBV7-2	TRBJ2-3	CASSRGGGRAADTQYF
TRBV5-1	TRBJ2-3	CASSIPTGSSTDTQYF
TRBV29-1	TRBJ2-1	CSVEDRVVNEQFF
TRBV5-1	TRBJ1-2	CASSLDRDSSVYTF
TRBV4-1	TRBJ1-2	CASSQVFRDREEGYTF
TRBV15	TRBJ2-2	CATSRVRGQGAVGELFF
TRBV30	TRBJ1-1	CAGRGQGIWGNTEAFF
TRBV9	TRBJ2-2	CASSVTSGGTTGELFF
TRBV5-1	TRBJ2-3	CASSLGTSGSADTQYF
TRBV28	TRBJ1-1	CASSAGTSEAFF
TRBV5-1	TRBJ1-2	CASSPDPGTDRSYTF
TRBV30	TRBJ2-7	CAWRSPGQGLTYEQYF
TRBV5-1	TRBJ2-7	CASSWVGGNFGQYF
TRBV12-5	TRBJ2-1	CASGLHRGNEQFF
TRBV20-1	TRBJ2-3	CSASFLAGATTDTQYF
TRBV28	TRBJ1-2	CASSLSAVRGYTF
TRBV28	TRBJ1-6	CASSATGRDNSPLHF
TRBV7-2	TRBJ1-4	CASSLGRLNEKLFF
TRBV6-1	TRBJ1-2	CASSEGGQLYGYTF
TRBV15	TRBJ1-3	CATSRDRQGTGNTIYF
TRBV29-1	TRBJ2-3	CSVGGQGALDTQYF
TRBV6-2/TRBV6-3	TRBJ1-5	CASNPQGAGQPQHF
TRBV10-3	TRBJ2-1	CAISGQAAKDNEQFF
TRBV19	TRBJ1-5	CASSKWGGDGNQPQHF
TRBV3-1/TRBV3-2	TRBJ1-2	CASSQESGAGYTF
TRBV6-4	TRBJ2-1	CASSEQGQGSYNEQFF
TRBV18	TRBJ2-3	CASSLLFPDTQYF
TRBV10-3	TRBJ1-3	CAIRGGGNTIYF
TRBV11-2	TRBJ2-1	CASTFWQINEQFF
TRBV7-9	TRBJ1-3	CASSHNSGNTIYF
TRBV28	TRBJ1-5	CASHDRDAQPQHF
TRBV6-5	TRBJ2-7	CASCPREGSYEQYF
TRBV9	TRBJ2-5	CASSQSGSETQYF
TRBV12-3/TRBV12-4	TRBJ1-5	CASSLGQDQPQHF
TRBV18	TRBJ1-2	CASSQNSLGQGGYTF
TRBV5-6	TRBJ2-7	CASGAGPYEQYF
TRBV5-6	TRBJ2-3	CASSLEGADTQYF
TRBV5-6	TRBJ2-6	CASSQVSGANVLTF
TRBV2	TRBJ1-1	CASNFGAGALTEAFF
TRBV19	TRBJ2-6	CASSIKQGANVLTF
TRBV24-1	TRBJ2-1	CATSDSGTGRTNEQFF
TRBV5-1	TRBJ1-1	CASSPTGQFNTEAFF
TRBV9	TRBJ2-2	CASRTGGDTGELFF
TRBV9	TRBJ1-5	CASSVNGQFNQPQHF
TRBV11-2	TRBJ1-3	CASSLGDSRGNTIYF